Shown below are 21 T cell receptor beta chains from a single sample sequenced in a study of T cell clones after liver transplantation. The protocol was immunoSEQ multiplex PCR, while the TCRdb copy is restricted to in-frame clones and leaves out a portion. The repertoire holds thousands of clones, with roughly 85% as singletons. Sequenced here: CD8+ T cells from blood, sampled 24 months after liver transplant. Receptor source: a human patient who received a liver transplant. The graft donor may have contributed some T cells.

The V and J genes are TRBV5-1 and TRBJ2-2; D gene ambiguous. The CDR3 extends over 14 amino acids. Germline CDR1 is SGHRS and CDR2 is YFSETQ. The V end was cut by 4 bases, the J end by 5 bases, with 12 bases between. DNA for the CDR3: TGCGCCAGCAGCACAAGAAGGGAAACCGGGGAGCTGTTTTTT. Translation: CASSTRRETGELFF.

The CDR3 bases are TGCGCCAGCAGCCAATCCCCTAGCGGAGCCCAAGAGACCCAGTACTTC. Amino acid sequence: CASSQSPSGAQETQYF. The chain combines TRBV4-1 with TRBJ2-5; the match to TRBD2 covers 7 bases. Unmatched junction bases numbered 7, after V lost 2 bases and J lost 1 base. CDR3 length equals 16 residues. Germline CDR1 is MGHRA and CDR2 is YSYEKL.

The chain couples TRBV21-1 to TRBJ1-5. TRBV21-1 is a recognized pseudogene. This CDR3 spans 15 amino acids. The CDR3 protein is CASSKAVIGNQPQHF. The CDR3 DNA reads as TGTGCCAGCAGCAAAGCAGTAATAGGTAATCAGCCCCAGCATTTT.

This chain uses TRBV15 with TRBJ2-7, with D uncertain. Germline V gene lookup returns CDR1 LNHNV and CDR2 YYDKDF (reference sequence). CDR3 size: 14 residues. Trimming shortened V by 0 bases and J by 0 bases, and 6 bases separated the two germline ends. This CDR3 reads CATSRDTSSYEQYF. CDR3 sequence (DNA): TGTGCCACCAGCAGAGATACAAGCTCCTACGAGCAGTACTTC.

The chain couples TRBV15 to TRBJ2-5; 7 bases are shared with TRBD1. The CDR3 runs to 17 residues. Germline V lookup: CDR1 LNHNV, CDR2 YYDKDF (reference sequence). V lost 5 bases, J lost 4 bases, and 16 bases stayed unmatched. CDR3 loop: CATSERSYTGDTETQYF. Here the CDR3 DNA reads TGTGCCACCAGCGAGCGAAGTTATACAGGGGATACAGAGACCCAGTACTTC.

The chain is built from TRBV19 and TRBJ2-1; the D is unclear. The length of the CDR3 is 16 residues. Germline-derived CDR1 and CDR2 are LNHDA and SQIVND (reference sequence). Trimming left V 5 bases short and J 0 bases short, with 14 bases between. The DNA for the CDR3 is TGTGCCAGTAGTTTGGAGACCGAGAGCTCCTACAATGAGCAGTTCTTC. Its protein is CASSLETESSYNEQFF. Full variable domain (missing parts from reference TRBV19 and TRBJ2-1): DGGITQSPKYLFRKEGQNVTLSCEQNLNHDAMYWYRQDPGQGLRLIYYSQIVNDFQKGDIAEGYSVSREKKESFPLTVTSAQKNPTAFYLCASSLETESSYNEQFFGPGTRLTVL.

This clone was picked up one time. V is TRBV2 and J is TRBJ1-5; D remains unclear. The CDR3 loop spans 15 amino acids. From germline, CDR1 is SNHLY and CDR2 FYNNEI. Between the trimmed V and J ends, which lost 6 bases and 0 bases, there was a span of 12 bases. CDR3 nucleotide sequence: TGTGCCAGCAGGTCTCTCGGCAATAGCAATCAGCCCCAGCATTTT. Translation: CASRSLGNSNQPQHF.

V usage is TRBV4-3 and J usage is TRBJ2-7, with D possibly being TRBD1 (8 bases). The CDR3 runs 16 residues. V dropped 1 base and J dropped 4 bases, with 17 bases sitting between them. CDR1 is LGHNA, CDR2 YSLEER, per germline. This CDR3 is CASSQAPDREGYEQYF. CDR3 nucleotides: TGCGCCAGCAGCCAAGCCCCGGACAGGGAGGGGTACGAGCAGTACTTC.

V is TRBV7-9 and J is TRBJ2-3; a possible D gene is TRBD2 (7 bases). Germline CDR1 reads SEHNR; CDR2 reads FQNEAQ (reference sequence). V was cut by 3 bases and J by 0 bases, with 16 bases left in between. The CDR3 has 17 residues. CDR3 sequence: CASSFSRGRRSTDTQYF. CDR3 DNA: TGTGCCAGCAGCTTTTCGCGGGGGCGCCGTAGCACAGATACGCAGTATTTT.

The chain couples TRBV19 to TRBJ2-7, with 12 bases matching TRBD1. CDR3 length: 15 residues. Unmatched junction bases numbered 7, after V lost 6 bases and J lost 4 bases. Per the germline V gene, CDR1 is LNHDA and CDR2 is SQIVND (reference sequence). The CDR3 sequence: CASSPGQGAGYEQYF. The CDR3, as DNA: TGTGCCAGTAGCCCGGGACAGGGGGCTGGGTACGAGCAGTACTTC. The whole variable domain, filled in from reference TRBV19 and TRBJ2-7, reads DGGITQSPKYLFRKEGQNVTLSCEQNLNHDAMYWYRQDPGQGLRLIYYSQIVNDFQKGDIAEGYSVSREKKESFPLTVTSAQKNPTAFYLCASSPGQGAGYEQYFGPGTRLTVT.

The genes are TRBV4-1 and TRBJ2-1; D is undetermined. Looked up from germline, CDR1 is MGHRA and CDR2 is YSYEKL. Trimming left V 1 base short and J 8 bases short, with 15 bases between. This CDR3 has 15 residues. In nucleotides, the CDR3 is TGCGCCAGCAGCCAAGCTAGTGGGGTTCGGGATGAGCAGTTCTTC. It yields the protein CASSQASGVRDEQFF.

The chain links TRBV9 to TRBJ2-7, with 8 bases aligning to TRBD1. The CDR3 is made up of 14 amino acids. Per germline, CDR1 SGDLS and CDR2 YYNGEE. V dropped 0 bases and J dropped 6; count of bases not matched to a gene: 5. The CDR3 coding sequence is TGTGCCAGCAGCGTAGGGACAGGGACCTGCGAGCAGTACTTC. It translates to CASSVGTGTCEQYF.

The chain is built from TRBV15 and TRBJ2-1; possible D gene TRBD1, 5 bases. This CDR3 spans 13 amino acids. The V gene lost 1 base and the J gene lost 6 bases, with 7 bases spanning the gap. CDR1 is LNHNV, CDR2 YYDKDF, per germline (reference sequence). This CDR3 is CATSRGTGNEQFF. The CDR3 nucleotides are TGTGCCACCAGCAGAGGAACAGGCAATGAGCAGTTCTTC.

Only a few counts were recorded for this clone. The gene calls are TRBV15 and TRBJ2-5, with D perhaps matching TRBD1 (6 bases). The CDR3 has 16 residues. From germline, CDR1 is LNHNV and CDR2 YYDKDF (reference sequence). V was shortened by 4 bases and J by 0 bases, with 15 bases between the two germline ends. The CDR3 DNA follows: TGTGCCACCAGCATACAAGGACAGCCCCACCAAGAGACCCAGTACTTC. Translation gives CATSIQGQPHQETQYF.

This clone appeared a few times. The V call is TRBV15, the J call TRBJ1-5, with D uncertain. The germline V and J ends were trimmed by 4 bases and 4 bases, with 11 bases remaining between them. Looked up from germline, CDR1 is LNHNV and CDR2 is YYDKDF (reference sequence). This CDR3 spans 14 amino acids. CDR3 DNA: TGTGCCACCAGCATCGGTACTGAGAATCAGCCCCAGCATTTT. Translated: CATSIGTENQPQHF.

The CDR3 spells CASSPTPGLAGIQETQYF. In nucleotides, the CDR3 is TGTGCCAGCAGCCCAACCCCCGGACTAGCGGGTATTCAAGAGACCCAGTACTTC. This sequence joins TRBV9 and TRBJ2-5, with 11 bases identical to TRBD2. CDR3 size: 18 residues. Germline CDR1 SGDLS, CDR2 YYNGEE. With 4 bases clipped from V and 2 bases from J, the junction kept 13 bases outside the gene matches.

This chain joins TRBV19 and TRBJ1-5; no clear D gene. The CDR3 sequence is 13 residues long. The V gene lost 8 bases and the J gene lost 2 bases, with 10 bases spanning the gap. Germline lookup yields CDR1 LNHDA and CDR2 SQIVND (reference sequence). The CDR3 is CASGTGGNQPQHF. The CDR3, as DNA: TGTGCCAGTGGCACTGGCGGCAATCAGCCCCAGCATTTT. The full variable domain, rest sourced from reference TRBV19 and TRBJ1-5, is DGGITQSPKYLFRKEGQNVTLSCEQNLNHDAMYWYRQDPGQGLRLIYYSQIVNDFQKGDIAEGYSVSREKKESFPLTVTSAQKNPTAFYLCASGTGGNQPQHFGDGTRLSIL.

V usage is TRBV7-8 and J usage is TRBJ2-2; 9 bases match TRBD1. With 6 bases clipped from V and 6 bases from J, the junction kept 8 bases outside the gene matches. This CDR3 has 15 residues. The germline V gene encodes CDR1 SGHVS and CDR2 FQNEAQ. This CDR3 reads CASSVTGGWSGELFF. The CDR3 nucleotides read TGTGCCAGCAGTGTTACAGGGGGCTGGTCCGGGGAGCTGTTTTTT.

J is TRBJ1-3 and V is TRBV15; no clear D gene. V lost 6 bases and J lost 4, with 19 bases in between. The CDR3 covers 16 residues. Germline CDR1 and CDR2: LNHNV and YYDKDF (reference sequence). CDR3 in amino acids: CATRMLLGGLGNTIYF. CDR3 bases: TGTGCCACCAGGATGTTACTGGGAGGTCTCGGAAACACCATATATTTT.

The chain links TRBV2 to TRBJ2-1; D is possibly TRBD1 (5 bases). CDR1 is SNHLY and CDR2 is FYNNEI in the germline V gene. The CDR3 is made up of 14 amino acids. Between the trimmed V and J ends, which lost 3 bases and 9 bases, there was a span of 15 bases. The CDR3 is CASSDLQVSGEQFF. DNA for the CDR3: TGTGCCAGCAGTGATCTACAGGTCTCCGGTGAGCAGTTCTTC.

Written as DNA, the CDR3 is TGTGCCAGCAGTTACTATCTGTCCACCTACAATGAGCAGTTCTTC. Translated, it gives CASSYYLSTYNEQFF. This sequence joins TRBV6-6 and TRBJ2-1, with D unclear. The CDR3 consists of 15 residues. Germline assignment: CDR1 MNHNY and CDR2 SVGAGI (reference sequence). V lost 1 base, J lost 2 bases, and 9 bases lay in between.